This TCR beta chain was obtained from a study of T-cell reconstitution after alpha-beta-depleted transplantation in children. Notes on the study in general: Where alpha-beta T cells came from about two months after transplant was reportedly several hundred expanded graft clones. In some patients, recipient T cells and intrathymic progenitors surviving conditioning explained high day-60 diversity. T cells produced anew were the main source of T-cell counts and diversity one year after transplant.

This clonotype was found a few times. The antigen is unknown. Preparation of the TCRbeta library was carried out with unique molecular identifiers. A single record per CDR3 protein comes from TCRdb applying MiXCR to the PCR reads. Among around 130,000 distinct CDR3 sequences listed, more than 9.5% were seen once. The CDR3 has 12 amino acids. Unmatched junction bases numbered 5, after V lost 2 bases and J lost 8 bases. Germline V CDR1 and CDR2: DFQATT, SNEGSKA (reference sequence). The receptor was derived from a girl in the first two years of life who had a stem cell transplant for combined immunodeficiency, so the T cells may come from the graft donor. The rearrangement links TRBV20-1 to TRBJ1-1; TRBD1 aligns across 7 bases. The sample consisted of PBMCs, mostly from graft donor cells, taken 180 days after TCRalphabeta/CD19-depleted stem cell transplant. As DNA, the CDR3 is TGCAGTGCTAGACAGGGACAGAAAGAAGCTTTCTTT. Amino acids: CSARQGQKEAFF.